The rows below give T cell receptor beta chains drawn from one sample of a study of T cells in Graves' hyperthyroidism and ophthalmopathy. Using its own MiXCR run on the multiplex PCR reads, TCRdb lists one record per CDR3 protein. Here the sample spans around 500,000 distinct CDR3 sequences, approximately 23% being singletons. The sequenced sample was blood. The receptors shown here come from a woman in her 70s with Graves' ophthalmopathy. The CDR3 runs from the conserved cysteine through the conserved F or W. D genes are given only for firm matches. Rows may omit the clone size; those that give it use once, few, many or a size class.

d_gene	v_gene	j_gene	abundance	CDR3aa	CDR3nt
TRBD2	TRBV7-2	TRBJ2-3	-	CASSSRLAGGDTQYF	TGTGCCAGCAGCTCCCGTTTAGCGGGAGGAGATACGCAGTATTTT
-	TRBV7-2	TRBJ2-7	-	CASSLGPAQGIEQYF	TGTGCCAGCAGCTTAGGGCCAGCTCAGGGGATCGAGCAGTACTTC
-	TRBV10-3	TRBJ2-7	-	CAISELDEQYF	TGTGCCATCAGTGAGTTGGACGAGCAGTACTTC
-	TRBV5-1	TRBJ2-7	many	CASSSGAFYEQYF	TGCGCCAGCAGCTCGGGGGCCTTCTACGAGCAGTACTTC
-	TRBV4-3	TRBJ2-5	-	CASKGGGVKYF	TGCGCCAGCAAAGGGGGGGGAGTTAAGTACTTC
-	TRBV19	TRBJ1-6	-	CASSLQQGINSPLHF	TGTGCCAGTAGTCTCCAGCAGGGGATTAATTCACCCCTCCACTTT
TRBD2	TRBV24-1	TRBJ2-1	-	CATSVTTSGRSPNEQFF	TGTGCCACCAGTGTCACGACTAGCGGGAGATCCCCCAATGAGCAGTTCTTC
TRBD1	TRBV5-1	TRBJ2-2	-	CASSLRTGGDGELFF	TGCGCCAGCAGCTTAAGGACAGGGGGTGACGGGGAGCTGTTTTTT
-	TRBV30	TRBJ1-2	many	CAWSVQRGDGYTF	TGTGCCTGGAGTGTACAGAGGGGTGATGGCTACACCTTC
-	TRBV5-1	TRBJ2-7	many	CASSLGSSYEQYF	TGTGCCAGCAGTTTAGGAAGCTCCTACGAGCAGTACTTC
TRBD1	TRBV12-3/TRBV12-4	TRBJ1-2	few	CASSLRAGGYGYTF	TGTGCCAGCAGTTTAAGGGCAGGGGGCTATGGCTACACCTTC
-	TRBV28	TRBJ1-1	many	CASSVNTEAFF	TGTGCCAGCAGTGTTAACACTGAAGCTTTCTTT
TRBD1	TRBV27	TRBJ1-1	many	CASSRRTGAGTEAFF	TGTGCCAGCAGTAGACGGACAGGGGCGGGCACTGAAGCTTTCTTT
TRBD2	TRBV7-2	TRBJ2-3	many	CASSSLAGTSTDTQYF	TGTGCCAGCAGCTCTCTAGCGGGAACTAGCACAGATACGCAGTATTTT
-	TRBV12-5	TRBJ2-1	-	CASGSRLNEQFF	TGTGCTAGTGGGTCCCGCCTTAATGAGCAGTTCTTC
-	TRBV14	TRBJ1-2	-	CASSQDPTEYGYTF	TGTGCCAGCAGCCAAGATCCTACTGAATATGGCTACACCTTC
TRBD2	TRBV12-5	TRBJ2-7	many	CASGLVLGRELKQYF	TGTGCTAGTGGTTTGGTACTGGGGCGGGAGTTAAAGCAGTACTTC
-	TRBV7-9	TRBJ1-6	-	CASSFDRSSNSPLHF	TGTGCCAGCAGCTTCGACAGGTCGAGTAATTCACCCCTCCACTTT
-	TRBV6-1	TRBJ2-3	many	CASKERLTDTQYF	TGTGCCAGCAAAGAGCGGCTCACAGATACGCAGTATTTT
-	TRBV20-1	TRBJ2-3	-	CSARDVAKDTQYF	TGCAGTGCTAGAGATGTGGCGAAAGATACGCAGTATTTT
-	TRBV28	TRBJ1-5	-	CATRTSSQPQHF	TGTGCCACCAGAACCTCCAGTCAGCCCCAGCATTTT
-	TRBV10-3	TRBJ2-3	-	CAIRPTTLQLTDTQYF	TGTGCCATCAGACCGACTACCTTACAACTCACAGATACGCAGTATTTT
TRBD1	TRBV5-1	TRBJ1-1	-	CASSLETGGTEAFF	TGCGCCAGCAGCTTGGAGACAGGGGGGACTGAAGCTTTCTTT
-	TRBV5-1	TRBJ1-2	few	CASSPQGQIYGYTF	TGCGCCAGCAGCCCTCAGGGACAAATCTATGGCTACACCTTC
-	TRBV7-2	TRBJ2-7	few	CASSLSSRASYEQYF	TGTGCCAGCAGCTTATCGTCGAGGGCTTCCTACGAGCAGTACTTC
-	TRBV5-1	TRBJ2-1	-	CASSPGTRTTEQFF	TGCGCCAGCAGCCCCGGCACTAGGACTACAGAGCAGTTCTTC
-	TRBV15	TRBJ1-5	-	CATSRGYSQPQHF	TGTGCCACCAGCAGAGGATACTCGCAGCCCCAGCATTTT
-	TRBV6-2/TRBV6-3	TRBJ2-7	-	CASATRDGNYEQYF	TGTGCCAGTGCGACTCGGGACGGAAACTACGAGCAGTACTTC
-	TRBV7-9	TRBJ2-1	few	CASSDKGVGVGNEQFF	TGTGCCAGCAGTGATAAAGGGGTAGGGGTGGGGAATGAGCAGTTCTTC
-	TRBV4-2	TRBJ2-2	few	CASKDTTDTGELFF	TGTGCCAGCAAAGATACGACTGACACCGGGGAGCTGTTTTTT
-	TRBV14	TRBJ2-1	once	CASSQLQAPNEQFF	TGTGCCAGCAGCCAACTCCAGGCCCCCAATGAGCAGTTCTTC
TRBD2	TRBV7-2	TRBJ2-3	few	CASSPPPGGGTDTQYF	TGTGCCAGCAGCCCACCACCGGGGGGTGGGACAGATACGCAGTATTTT
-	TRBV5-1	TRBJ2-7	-	CASSYTTGYEQYF	TGCGCCAGCAGCTATACCACAGGGTACGAGCAGTACTTC
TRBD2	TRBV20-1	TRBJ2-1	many	CSARPSGRLYNEQFF	TGCAGTGCTAGACCTAGCGGGAGACTCTACAATGAGCAGTTCTTC
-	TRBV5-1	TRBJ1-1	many	CASSYGGPLGAFF	TGCGCCAGCAGCTACGGAGGACCCCTAGGAGCTTTCTTT
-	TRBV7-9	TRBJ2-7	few	CASSSTQVYEQYF	TGTGCCAGCAGCTCAACTCAGGTCTACGAGCAGTACTTC
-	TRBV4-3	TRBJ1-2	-	CASSQNTQGNYGYTF	TGCGCCAGCAGCCAAAATACCCAGGGGAACTATGGCTACACCTTC
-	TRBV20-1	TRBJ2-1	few	CSARGRLSYNEQFF	TGCAGTGCTAGGGGCAGGTTATCCTACAATGAGCAGTTCTTC
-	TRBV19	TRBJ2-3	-	CATELMGTDTQYF	TGTGCCACTGAACTTATGGGAACAGATACGCAGTATTTT
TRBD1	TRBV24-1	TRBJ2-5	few	CATSDMTGGKETQYF	TGTGCCACCAGTGATATGACAGGGGGGAAAGAGACCCAGTACTTC
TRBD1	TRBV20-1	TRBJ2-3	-	CSADRERGPNTQYF	TGCAGTGCTGACCGGGAAAGGGGGCCGAATACGCAGTATTTT
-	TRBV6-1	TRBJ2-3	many	CASSDPDSSTDTQYF	TGTGCCAGCAGTGACCCCGACAGCAGCACAGATACGCAGTATTTT
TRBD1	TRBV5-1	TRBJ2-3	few	CASRLAGTGDTDTQYF	TGCGCCAGCAGGCTCGCCGGGACAGGGGACACAGATACGCAGTATTTT
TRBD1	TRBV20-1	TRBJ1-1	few	CSWSGDSQFTEAFF	TGCAGTTGGTCCGGGGACAGTCAATTTACTGAAGCTTTCTTT
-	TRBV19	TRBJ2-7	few	CASSRFMAGPYEQYF	TGTGCCAGTAGTCGATTCATGGCAGGGCCTTACGAGCAGTACTTC
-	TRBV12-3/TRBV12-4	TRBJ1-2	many	CASSHGANYGYTF	TGTGCCAGCAGCCATGGCGCTAACTATGGCTACACCTTC
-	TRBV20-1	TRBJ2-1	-	CSATFGFGRECNEQFF	TGCAGTGCCACCTTCGGGTTCGGGAGAGAGTGCAATGAGCAGTTCTTC
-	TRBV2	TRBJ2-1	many	CASSDPYFNEQFF	TGTGCCAGCAGTGATCCCTACTTCAATGAGCAGTTCTTC
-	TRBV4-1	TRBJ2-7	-	CASSQVLGAYEQYF	TGCGCCAGCAGCCAAGTGCTCGGTGCCTACGAGCAGTACTTC
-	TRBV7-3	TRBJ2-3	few	CASSTNSGTDTQYF	TGTGCCAGCAGCACGAATAGCGGCACAGATACGCAGTATTTT
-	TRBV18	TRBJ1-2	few	CASYSSGIMGYGYTF	TGTGCCAGCTACTCCAGCGGTATAATGGGATATGGCTACACCTTC
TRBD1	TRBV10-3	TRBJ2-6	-	CAISGQGAGANVLTF	TGTGCCATCAGTGGCCAGGGGGCCGGGGCCAACGTCCTGACTTTC
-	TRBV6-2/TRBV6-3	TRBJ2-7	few	CASSYSGGASYEQYF	TGTGCCAGCAGTTACTCAGGGGGGGCCTCCTACGAGCAGTACTTC
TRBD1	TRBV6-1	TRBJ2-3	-	CASGTGQVGRDTQYF	TGTGCCAGCGGGACAGGACAGGTGGGCCGGGATACGCAGTATTTT